This is a list of T cell receptor beta chains from one sample in a study of early T cells in non-severe SARS-CoV-2 infection. TCRdb independently ran MiXCR on the 5' RACE reads; one entry per CDR3 protein. The repertoire holds about 40,000 distinct CDR3 sequences, with about 5.2% as singletons. Sequenced here: whole blood, sampled at baseline. These receptors were taken from an adult who was a healthcare worker with PCR-confirmed SARS-CoV-2 infection or an uninfected control (not recorded which). Each CDR3 is given with its conserved first and last residue. Fields, in order: clone size, J gene, D gene, V gene, CDR3 DNA, CDR3 protein. The D gene is left open where the match is weak. Only part of the rows carry a size: once, few, many, or a class if the clone is expanded.

clone size: many; J gene: TRBJ2-3; D gene: -; V gene: TRBV12-3/TRBV12-4; CDR3 DNA: TGTGCCAGTCTGCCTCAAGTCTCTTCTGGGGTTACGCAGTATTTT; CDR3 protein: CASLPQVSSGVTQYF
clone size: -; J gene: TRBJ2-3; D gene: -; V gene: TRBV4-2; CDR3 DNA: TGTGCCAGCAGCCAAGATACAGCGACGGGGACAGATACGCAGTATTTT; CDR3 protein: CASSQDTATGTDTQYF
clone size: many; J gene: TRBJ2-6; D gene: -; V gene: TRBV4-2; CDR3 DNA: TGTGCCAGCAGCCAAGACGGGAGCCTCTCTGGGGCCAACGTCCTGACTTTC; CDR3 protein: CASSQDGSLSGANVLTF
clone size: many; J gene: TRBJ2-1; D gene: TRBD2; V gene: TRBV7-2; CDR3 DNA: TGTGCCAGCAGCTCACACCTCATCTTGAGCGGGAGGGCCCTCGTTGAGCAGTTCTTC; CDR3 protein: CASSSHLILSGRALVEQFF
clone size: -; J gene: TRBJ2-3; D gene: -; V gene: TRBV28; CDR3 DNA: TGTGCCAGCAGTTTCTTGTCGGGCACAGATACGCAGTATTTT; CDR3 protein: CASSFLSGTDTQYF
clone size: many; J gene: TRBJ2-7; D gene: -; V gene: TRBV6-2/TRBV6-3; CDR3 DNA: TGTGCCAGCAGTAGCCCCCGGACAGCCAACTACGAGCAGTACTTC; CDR3 protein: CASSSPRTANYEQYF
clone size: many; J gene: TRBJ1-3; D gene: -; V gene: TRBV21-1; CDR3 DNA: TGTGCCAGCAGCAAAGAGAGACAGGGGTGGGATGGAAACACCATATATTTT; CDR3 protein: CASSKERQGWDGNTIYF
clone size: -; J gene: TRBJ2-5; D gene: TRBD2; V gene: TRBV4-2; CDR3 DNA: TGTGCCAGCAGCCAAGTTACAAGCCTAGCGGCACAAGAGACCCAGTACTTC; CDR3 protein: CASSQVTSLAAQETQYF
clone size: many; J gene: TRBJ2-5; D gene: TRBD1; V gene: TRBV20-1; CDR3 DNA: TGCAGTGCTTCCGGACAGGGGGGGTACGAGACCCAGTACTTC; CDR3 protein: CSASGQGGYETQYF
clone size: -; J gene: TRBJ1-1; D gene: -; V gene: TRBV29-1; CDR3 DNA: TGCAGCGTTAGCACCCGCCAGGTCACTGAAGCTTTCTTT; CDR3 protein: CSVSTRQVTEAFF
clone size: medium-sized; J gene: TRBJ1-4; D gene: -; V gene: TRBV20-1; CDR3 DNA: TGCAGTGCTAGTCATGGAGTTATTGAAAAACTGTTTTTT; CDR3 protein: CSASHGVIEKLFF
clone size: many; J gene: TRBJ2-7; D gene: -; V gene: TRBV20-1; CDR3 DNA: TGCAGTGCTAGAGGTCGGTTTGGGGCTACCAAAGAGCAGTACTTC; CDR3 protein: CSARGRFGATKEQYF
clone size: many; J gene: TRBJ2-1; D gene: -; V gene: TRBV5-1; CDR3 DNA: TGCGCCAGCAGCTTGATGGGCCCCGAAGGTGGTGAGCAGTTCTTC; CDR3 protein: CASSLMGPEGGEQFF
clone size: few; J gene: TRBJ2-1; D gene: -; V gene: TRBV4-3; CDR3 DNA: TGCGCCAGCAGCCAAGACGGGAACGGCGGCGGGCATGAGCAGTTCTTC; CDR3 protein: CASSQDGNGGGHEQFF
clone size: many; J gene: TRBJ2-5; D gene: -; V gene: TRBV5-4; CDR3 DNA: TGTGCCAGCAGCTGGAGACTAGAGGAGACCCAGTACTTC; CDR3 protein: CASSWRLEETQYF
clone size: many; J gene: TRBJ2-5; D gene: -; V gene: TRBV20-1; CDR3 DNA: TGCAGTGCTAGGTTGGTGAGAGCTTCCCTCTACCAAGAGACCCAGTACTTC; CDR3 protein: CSARLVRASLYQETQYF
clone size: few; J gene: TRBJ2-2; D gene: -; V gene: TRBV6-2/TRBV6-3; CDR3 DNA: TGTGCCAGCACAAGGAGGGCAGCTGCGAACACCGGGGAGCTGTTTTTT; CDR3 protein: CASTRRAAANTGELFF
clone size: many; J gene: TRBJ2-5; D gene: TRBD2; V gene: TRBV11-2; CDR3 DNA: TGTGCCAGCAGCTTAGGAGTAGCGGGAGACCAAGAGACCCAGTACTTC; CDR3 protein: CASSLGVAGDQETQYF
clone size: -; J gene: TRBJ1-4; D gene: TRBD1; V gene: TRBV7-6; CDR3 DNA: TGTGCCAGCAGCCCGGGACAGGGGGAGCGAAAACTGTTTTTT; CDR3 protein: CASSPGQGERKLFF
clone size: many; J gene: TRBJ2-1; D gene: -; V gene: TRBV11-2; CDR3 DNA: TGTGCCAGCAGCTTCGAAGGGTGGTGGCAGTTCTTC; CDR3 protein: CASSFEGWWQFF